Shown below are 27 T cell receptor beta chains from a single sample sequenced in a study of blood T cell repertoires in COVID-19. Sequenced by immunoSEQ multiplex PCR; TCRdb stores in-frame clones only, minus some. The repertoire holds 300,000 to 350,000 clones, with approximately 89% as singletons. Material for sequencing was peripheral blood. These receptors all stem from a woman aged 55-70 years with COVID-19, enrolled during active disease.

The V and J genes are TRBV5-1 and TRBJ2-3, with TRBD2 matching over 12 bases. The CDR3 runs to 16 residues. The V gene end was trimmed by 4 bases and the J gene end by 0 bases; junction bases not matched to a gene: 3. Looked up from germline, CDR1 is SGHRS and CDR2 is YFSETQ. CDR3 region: CASSGLAGSSTDTQYF. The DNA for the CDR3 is TGCGCCAGCAGCGGACTAGCGGGATCTAGCACAGATACGCAGTATTTT.

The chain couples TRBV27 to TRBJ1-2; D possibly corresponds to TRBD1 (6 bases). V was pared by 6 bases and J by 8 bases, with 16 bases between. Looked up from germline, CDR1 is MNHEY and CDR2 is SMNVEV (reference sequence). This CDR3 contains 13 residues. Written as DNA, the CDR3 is TGTGCCAGCAGACCCCAGGGGATGGGCGGCTACACCTTC. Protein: CASRPQGMGGYTF.

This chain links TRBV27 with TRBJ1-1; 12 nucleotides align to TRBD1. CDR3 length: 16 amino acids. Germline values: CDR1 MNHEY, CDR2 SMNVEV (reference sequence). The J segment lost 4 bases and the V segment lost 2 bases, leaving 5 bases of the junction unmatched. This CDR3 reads CASSLQGTGGATEAFF. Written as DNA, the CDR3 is TGTGCCAGCAGTTTACAGGGGACAGGGGGCGCCACTGAAGCTTTCTTT.

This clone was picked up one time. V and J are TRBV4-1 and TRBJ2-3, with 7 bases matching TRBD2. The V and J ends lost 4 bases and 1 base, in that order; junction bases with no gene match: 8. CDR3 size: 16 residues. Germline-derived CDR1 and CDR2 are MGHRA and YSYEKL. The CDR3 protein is CASSLGGGERTDTQYF. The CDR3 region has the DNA TGCGCCAGCAGCCTGGGGGGAGGGGAACGCACAGATACGCAGTATTTT.

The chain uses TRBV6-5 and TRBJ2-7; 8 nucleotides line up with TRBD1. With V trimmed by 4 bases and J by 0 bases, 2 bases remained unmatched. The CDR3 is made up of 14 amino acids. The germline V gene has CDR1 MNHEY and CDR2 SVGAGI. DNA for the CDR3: TGTGCCAGCAGTTCCGGGACAGGCTCCTACGAGCAGTACTTC. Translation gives CASSSGTGSYEQYF.

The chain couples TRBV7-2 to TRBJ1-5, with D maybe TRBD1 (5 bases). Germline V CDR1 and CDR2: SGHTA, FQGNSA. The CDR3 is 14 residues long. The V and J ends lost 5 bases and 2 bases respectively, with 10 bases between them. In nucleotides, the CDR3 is TGTGCCAGCAGCGGGCAGGGTGGCAATCAGCCCCAGCATTTT. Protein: CASSGQGGNQPQHF.

The CDR3 DNA follows: TGTGCCAGCAGCCATCTTTACGGGGACTTCTATGGCTACACCTTC. It codes for CASSHLYGDFYGYTF. The chain has TRBV3-1 (or the pseudogene TRBV3-2) and TRBJ1-2; maybe TRBD1 (5 bases). The V end lost 3 bases, the J end lost 4 bases, and 15 bases lay between the germline ends. The V gene's germline CDR1 is LGHDT and CDR2 YNNKEL (reference sequence). CDR3 size: 15 residues.

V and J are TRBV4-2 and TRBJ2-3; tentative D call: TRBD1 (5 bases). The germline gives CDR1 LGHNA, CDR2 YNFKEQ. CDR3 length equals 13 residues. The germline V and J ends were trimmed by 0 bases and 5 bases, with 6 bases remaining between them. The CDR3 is CASSQDRGDTQYF. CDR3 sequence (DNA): TGTGCCAGCAGCCAAGATAGGGGAGATACGCAGTATTTT.

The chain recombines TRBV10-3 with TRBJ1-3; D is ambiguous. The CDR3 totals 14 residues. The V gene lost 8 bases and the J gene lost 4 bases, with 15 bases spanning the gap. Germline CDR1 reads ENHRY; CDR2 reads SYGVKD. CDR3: CAIDRRGDGNTIYF. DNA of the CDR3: TGTGCCATCGATCGTCGAGGAGACGGAAACACCATATATTTT.

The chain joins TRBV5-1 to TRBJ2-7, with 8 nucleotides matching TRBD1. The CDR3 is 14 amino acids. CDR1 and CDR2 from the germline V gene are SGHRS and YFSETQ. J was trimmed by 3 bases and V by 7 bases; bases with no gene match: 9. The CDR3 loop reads CASHPTGEDYEQYF. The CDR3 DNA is TGCGCCAGCCATCCGACAGGGGAGGACTACGAGCAGTACTTC.

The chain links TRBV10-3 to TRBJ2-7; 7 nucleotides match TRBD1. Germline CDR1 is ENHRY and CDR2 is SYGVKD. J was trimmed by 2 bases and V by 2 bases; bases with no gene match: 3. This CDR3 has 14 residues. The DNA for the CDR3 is TGTGCCATCAGTGAGGGGACAGAGACCTACGAGCAGTACTTC. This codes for CAISEGTETYEQYF.

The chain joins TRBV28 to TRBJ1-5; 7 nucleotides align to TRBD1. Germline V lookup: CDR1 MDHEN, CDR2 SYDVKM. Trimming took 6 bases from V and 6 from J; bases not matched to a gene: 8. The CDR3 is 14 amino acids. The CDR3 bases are TGTGCCAGCAGAAGAGGACAGGACAGTCAGCCCCAGCATTTT. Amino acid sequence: CASRRGQDSQPQHF.

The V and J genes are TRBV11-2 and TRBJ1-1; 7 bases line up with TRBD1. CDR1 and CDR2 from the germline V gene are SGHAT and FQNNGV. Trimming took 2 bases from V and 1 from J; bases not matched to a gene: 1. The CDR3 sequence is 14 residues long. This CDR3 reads CASSLRQGNTEAFF. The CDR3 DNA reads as TGTGCCAGCAGCTTAAGACAGGGGAACACTGAAGCTTTCTTT.

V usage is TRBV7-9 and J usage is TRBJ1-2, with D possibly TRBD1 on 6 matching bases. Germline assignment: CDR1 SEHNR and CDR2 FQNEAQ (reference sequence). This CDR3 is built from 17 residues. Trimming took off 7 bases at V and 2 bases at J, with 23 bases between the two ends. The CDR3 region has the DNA TGTGCCAGCAACCCAACCCTGACAGGCCCGATAAACTATGGCTACACCTTC. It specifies CASNPTLTGPINYGYTF.

CDR3 DNA sequence: TGTGCCACCAGCAGAGATAGCGTGAACACTGAAGCTTTCTTT. This sequence encodes CATSRDSVNTEAFF. This chain connects TRBV15 to TRBJ1-1; D not certain. Germline V gives CDR1 LNHNV, CDR2 YYDKDF (reference sequence). Trimming took 0 bases from V and 0 from J, leaving 5 bases between them. The CDR3 extends over 14 amino acids.

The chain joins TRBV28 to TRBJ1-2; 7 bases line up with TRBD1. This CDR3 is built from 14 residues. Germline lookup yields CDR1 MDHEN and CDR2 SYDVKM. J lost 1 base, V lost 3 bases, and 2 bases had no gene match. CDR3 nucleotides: TGTGCCAGCAGTTTGACAGGGTATAACTATGGCTACACCTTC. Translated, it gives CASSLTGYNYGYTF.

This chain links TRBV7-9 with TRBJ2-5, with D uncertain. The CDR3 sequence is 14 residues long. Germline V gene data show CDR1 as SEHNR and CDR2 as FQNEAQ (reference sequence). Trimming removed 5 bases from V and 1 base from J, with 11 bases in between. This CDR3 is CASSRTTGQETQYF. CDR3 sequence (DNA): TGTGCCAGCAGCCGAACAACGGGCCAAGAGACCCAGTACTTC.

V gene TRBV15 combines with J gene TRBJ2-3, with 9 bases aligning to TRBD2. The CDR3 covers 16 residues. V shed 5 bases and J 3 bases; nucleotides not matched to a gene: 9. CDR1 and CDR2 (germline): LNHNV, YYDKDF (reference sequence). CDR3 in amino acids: CATSSPRLAGTDTQYF. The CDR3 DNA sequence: TGTGCCACCAGCTCGCCCCGCCTAGCGGGAACAGATACGCAGTATTTT.

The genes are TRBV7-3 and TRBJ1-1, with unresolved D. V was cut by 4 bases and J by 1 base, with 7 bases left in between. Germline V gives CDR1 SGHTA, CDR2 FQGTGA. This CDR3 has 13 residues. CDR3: CASSSNKNTEAFF. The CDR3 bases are TGTGCCAGCAGCTCGAACAAGAACACTGAAGCTTTCTTT.

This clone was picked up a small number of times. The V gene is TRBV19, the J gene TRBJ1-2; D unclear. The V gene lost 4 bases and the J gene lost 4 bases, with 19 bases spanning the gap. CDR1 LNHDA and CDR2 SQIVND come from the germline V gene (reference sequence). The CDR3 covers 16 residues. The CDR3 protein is CASSTQVRGRSYGYTF. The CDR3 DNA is TGTGCCAGTAGTACCCAGGTCCGTGGGAGATCCTATGGCTACACCTTC.

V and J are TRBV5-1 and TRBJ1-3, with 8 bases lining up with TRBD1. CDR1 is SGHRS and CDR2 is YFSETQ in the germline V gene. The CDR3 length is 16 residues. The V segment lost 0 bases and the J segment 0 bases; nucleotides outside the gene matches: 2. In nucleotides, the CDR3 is TGCGCCAGCAGCTTGGATCAGGGGGCCTCTGGAAACACCATATATTTT. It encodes CASSLDQGASGNTIYF. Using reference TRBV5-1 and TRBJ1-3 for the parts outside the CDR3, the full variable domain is KAGVTQTPRYLIKTRGQQVTLSCSPISGHRSVSWYQQTPGQGLQFLFEYFSETQRNKGNFPGRFSGRQFSNSRSEMNVSTLELGDSALYLCASSLDQGASGNTIYFGEGSWLTVV.

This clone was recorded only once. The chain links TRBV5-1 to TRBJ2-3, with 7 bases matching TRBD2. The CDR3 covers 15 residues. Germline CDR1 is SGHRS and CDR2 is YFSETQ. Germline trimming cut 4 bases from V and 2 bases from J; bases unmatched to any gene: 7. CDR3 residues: CASSPAGTNTDTQYF. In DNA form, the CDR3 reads TGCGCCAGCAGCCCGGCCGGGACTAACACAGATACGCAGTATTTT.

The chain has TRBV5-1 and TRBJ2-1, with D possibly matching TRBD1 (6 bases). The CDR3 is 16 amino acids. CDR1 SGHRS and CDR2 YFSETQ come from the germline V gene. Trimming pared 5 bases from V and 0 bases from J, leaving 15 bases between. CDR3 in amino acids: CASSRRSQGSYNEQFF. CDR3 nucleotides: TGCGCCAGCAGTAGGAGGTCACAGGGCTCCTACAATGAGCAGTTCTTC.

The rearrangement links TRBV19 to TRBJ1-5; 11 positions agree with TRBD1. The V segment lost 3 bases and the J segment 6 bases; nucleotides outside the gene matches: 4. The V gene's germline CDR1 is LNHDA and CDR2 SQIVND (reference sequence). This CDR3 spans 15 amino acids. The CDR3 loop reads CASSILGQGAQPQHF. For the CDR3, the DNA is TGTGCCAGTAGTATCCTCGGACAGGGGGCTCAGCCCCAGCATTTT.

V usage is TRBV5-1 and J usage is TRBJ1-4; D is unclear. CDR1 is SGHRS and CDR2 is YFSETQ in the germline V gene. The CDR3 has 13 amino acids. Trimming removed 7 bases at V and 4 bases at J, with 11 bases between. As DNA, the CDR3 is TGCGCCAGCGGAGGAGGGATTAATGAAAAACTGTTTTTT. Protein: CASGGGINEKLFF.

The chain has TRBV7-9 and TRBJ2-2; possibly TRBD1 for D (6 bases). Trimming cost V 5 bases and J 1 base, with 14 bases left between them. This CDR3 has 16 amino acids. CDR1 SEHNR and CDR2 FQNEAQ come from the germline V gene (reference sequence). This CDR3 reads CASSLTGKGNTGELFF. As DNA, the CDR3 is TGTGCCAGCAGCCTTACAGGGAAAGGGAACACCGGGGAGCTGTTTTTT.

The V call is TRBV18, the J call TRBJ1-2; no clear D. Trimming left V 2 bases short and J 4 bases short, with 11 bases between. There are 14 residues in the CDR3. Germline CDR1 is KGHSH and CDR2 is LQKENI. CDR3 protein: CASSPGTDVYGYTF. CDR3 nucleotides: TGTGCCAGCTCACCAGGAACAGACGTCTATGGCTACACCTTC.